The 8 T cell receptor beta chains given below trace back to one sample, sequenced in a study of cytomegalovirus exposure and HLA in healthy donors. PCR primers comprised 60 Vbeta and 13 Jbeta primers. Only in-frame clones appear in the TCRdb table, and some are missing; sequencing was by immunoSEQ multiplex PCR. Found here are 120,000 to 150,000 clones, 80% of them singletons; the top ten hold 4.5% to 6.5%. What was sequenced was PBMCs. The receptors stem from a male donor in good health and CMV-seronegative.

This chain links TRBV5-1 with TRBJ1-6; D remains ambiguous. Trimming stripped 5 bases from V and 2 bases from J, with 11 bases between. The CDR3 is 15 amino acids. CDR1 is SGHRS and CDR2 is YFSETQ in the germline V gene. The CDR3 DNA reads as TGCGCCAGCAGGGCGGGGAACGCCTATAATTCACCCCTCCACTTT. Amino acids: CASRAGNAYNSPLHF.

V gene TRBV5-6 combines with J gene TRBJ2-2; tentatively, D is TRBD1 (5 bases). Trimming took off 4 bases at V and 3 bases at J, with 16 bases between the two ends. Germline V gene data show CDR1 as SGHDT and CDR2 as YYEEEE. The CDR3 is 16 amino acids. This CDR3 is CASSRTLDSHTGELFF. The CDR3 bases are TGTGCCAGCAGCCGTACCTTAGACAGTCACACCGGGGAGCTGTTTTTT.

On this clone itself: This sample also contains other DNA sequences that code for the same CDR3. The chain employs TRBV6-6 and TRBJ2-1; D is unresolved. Trimming left V 0 bases short and J 0 bases short, with 9 bases between. Germline-derived CDR1 and CDR2 are MNHNY and SVGAGI (reference sequence). The length of the CDR3 is 16 residues. CDR3 protein: CASSYSGGSSYNEQFF. CDR3 sequence (DNA): TGTGCCAGCAGTTACTCAGGCGGTAGCTCCTACAATGAGCAGTTCTTC.

The chain carries TRBV7-9 and TRBJ2-3; perhaps TRBD1 as D (6 bases). The germline V gene encodes CDR1 SEHNR and CDR2 FQNEAQ (reference sequence). There are 15 residues in the CDR3. Trimming stripped 5 bases from V and 0 bases from J, with 12 bases between. The CDR3 region is CASSIRGGSTDTQYF. The CDR3 nucleotides are TGTGCCAGCAGCATCAGGGGTGGGAGCACAGATACGCAGTATTTT.

The genes are TRBV7-6 and TRBJ1-2; possibly TRBD1 for D (6 bases). The V end lost 1 base, the J end lost 5 bases, and 17 bases lay between the germline ends. The V gene's germline CDR1 is SGHVS and CDR2 FNYEAQ. The CDR3 runs to 16 residues. CDR3: CASSLVPSDSSYGYTF. In nucleotides, the CDR3 is TGTGCCAGCAGCTTAGTTCCCTCGGACAGCAGTTATGGCTACACCTTC.

The sample holds a few counts of this clone. The chain is built from TRBV6-6 and TRBJ1-6; 8 bases line up with TRBD1. Per germline, CDR1 MNHNY and CDR2 SVGAGI (reference sequence). The V and J ends lost 6 bases and 8 bases, in that order; junction bases with no gene match: 3. The CDR3 runs 13 residues. The CDR3: CASRHRGDSPLHF. The DNA for the CDR3 is TGTGCCAGCAGACACAGGGGGGATTCACCCCTCCACTTT.

Remarks on this clone: Other nucleotide sequences in the sample specify the same CDR3. The chain uses TRBV15 and TRBJ1-1; TRBD1 agrees at 7 bases. Per the germline V gene, CDR1 is LNHNV and CDR2 is YYDKDF (reference sequence). The CDR3 runs 13 residues. J gave up 4 bases and V 8 bases, and 7 bases lay outside the gene matches. CDR3 bases: TGTGCCACCCGGGACAGTGAGTTCACTGAAGCTTTCTTT. Translating it yields CATRDSEFTEAFF.

The chain has TRBV6-5 and TRBJ1-1, with 8 positions matching TRBD1. Germline CDR1 is MNHEY and CDR2 is SVGAGI. V was pared by 6 bases and J by 6 bases, with 6 bases of the junction left unmatched. The CDR3 contains 13 residues. CDR3 sequence (DNA): TGTGCCAGCAGCAGGAAACAGGGGGCTGAAGCTTTCTTT. This encodes CASSRKQGAEAFF.